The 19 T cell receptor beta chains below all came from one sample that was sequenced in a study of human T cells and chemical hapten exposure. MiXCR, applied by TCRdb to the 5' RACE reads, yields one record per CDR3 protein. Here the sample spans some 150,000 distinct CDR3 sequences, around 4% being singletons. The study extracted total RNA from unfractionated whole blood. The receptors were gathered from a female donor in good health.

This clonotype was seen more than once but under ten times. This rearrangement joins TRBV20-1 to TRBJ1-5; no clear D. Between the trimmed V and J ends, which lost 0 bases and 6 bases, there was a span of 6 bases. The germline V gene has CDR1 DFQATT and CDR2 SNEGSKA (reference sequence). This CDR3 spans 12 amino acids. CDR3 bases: TGCAGTGCTAGAGATGGCGGTCAGCCCCAGCATTTT. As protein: CSARDGGQPQHF.

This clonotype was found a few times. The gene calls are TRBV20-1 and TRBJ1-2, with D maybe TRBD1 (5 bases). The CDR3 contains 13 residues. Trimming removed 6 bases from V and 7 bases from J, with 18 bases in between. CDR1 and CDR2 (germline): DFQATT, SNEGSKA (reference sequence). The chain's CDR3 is CSAVDSGPFGYTF. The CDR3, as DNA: TGCAGTGCGGTCGACAGTGGCCCTTTTGGCTACACCTTC.

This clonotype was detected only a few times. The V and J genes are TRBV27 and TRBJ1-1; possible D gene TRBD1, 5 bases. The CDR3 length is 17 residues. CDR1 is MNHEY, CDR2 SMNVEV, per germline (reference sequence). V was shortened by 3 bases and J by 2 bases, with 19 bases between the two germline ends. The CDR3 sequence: CASSFSMRGRTNTEAFF. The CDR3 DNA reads TGTGCCAGCAGTTTTTCAATGAGGGGAAGAACTAACACTGAAGCTTTCTTT.

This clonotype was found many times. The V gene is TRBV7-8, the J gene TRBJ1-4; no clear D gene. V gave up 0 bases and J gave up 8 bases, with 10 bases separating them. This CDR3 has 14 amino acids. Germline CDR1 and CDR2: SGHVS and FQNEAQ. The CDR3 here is CASSLAALREKLFF. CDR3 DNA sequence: TGTGCCAGCAGCTTAGCGGCACTACGGGAAAAACTGTTTTTT. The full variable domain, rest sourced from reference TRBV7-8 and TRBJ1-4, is GAGVSQSPRYKVAKRGQDVALRCDPISGHVSLFWYQQALGQGPEFLTYFQNEAQLDKSGLPSDRFFAERPEGSVSTLKIQRTQQEDSAVYLCASSLAALREKLFFGSGTQLSVL.

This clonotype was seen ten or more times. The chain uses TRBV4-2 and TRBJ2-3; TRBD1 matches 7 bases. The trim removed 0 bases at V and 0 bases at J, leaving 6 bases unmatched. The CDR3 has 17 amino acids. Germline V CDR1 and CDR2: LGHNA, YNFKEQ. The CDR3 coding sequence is TGTGCCAGCAGCCAAGAGGTTACGGGACAGAGCACAGATACGCAGTATTTT. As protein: CASSQEVTGQSTDTQYF.

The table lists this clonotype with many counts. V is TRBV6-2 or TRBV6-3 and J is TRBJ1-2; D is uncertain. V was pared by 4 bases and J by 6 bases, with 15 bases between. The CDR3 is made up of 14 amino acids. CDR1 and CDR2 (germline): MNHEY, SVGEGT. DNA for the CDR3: TGTGCCAGCAGTTCCTCGACACCGGCCGATGGCTACACCTTC. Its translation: CASSSSTPADGYTF.

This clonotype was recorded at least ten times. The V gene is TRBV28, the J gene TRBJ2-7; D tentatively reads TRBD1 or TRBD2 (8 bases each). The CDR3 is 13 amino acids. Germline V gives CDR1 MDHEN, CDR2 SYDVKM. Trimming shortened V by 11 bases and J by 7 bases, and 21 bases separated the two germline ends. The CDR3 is CASRAGGGGEQYF. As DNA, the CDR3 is TGTGCCTCCCGGGCAGGGGGCGGGGGGGAGCAGTACTTC.

The CDR3 DNA reads TGCAGCGTTTATCTGGACAGGGGGCGGCAAGAGACCCAGTACTTC. It yields the protein CSVYLDRGRQETQYF. The chain couples TRBV29-1 to TRBJ2-5; 11 bases are shared with TRBD1. Germline values: CDR1 SQVTM, CDR2 ANQGSEA. This CDR3 spans 15 amino acids. Trimming at V came to 5 bases and at J to 2 bases, leaving 7 bases not matched to a gene.

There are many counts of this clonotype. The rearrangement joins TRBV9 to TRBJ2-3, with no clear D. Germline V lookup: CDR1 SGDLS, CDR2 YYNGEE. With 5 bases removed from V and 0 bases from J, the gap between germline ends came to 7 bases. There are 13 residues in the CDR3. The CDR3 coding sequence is TGTGCCAGCAGTGAATATAGCACAGATACGCAGTATTTT. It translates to CASSEYSTDTQYF.

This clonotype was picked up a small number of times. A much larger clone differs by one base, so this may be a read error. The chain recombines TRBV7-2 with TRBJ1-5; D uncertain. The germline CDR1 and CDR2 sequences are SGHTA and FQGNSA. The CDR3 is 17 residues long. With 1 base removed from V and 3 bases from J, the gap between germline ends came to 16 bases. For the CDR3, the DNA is TGTGCCAGCAGCTTAGGTAGGGCATGGGGTCCCAATCAGCCCCAGCATTTT. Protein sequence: CASSLGRAWGPNQPQHF.

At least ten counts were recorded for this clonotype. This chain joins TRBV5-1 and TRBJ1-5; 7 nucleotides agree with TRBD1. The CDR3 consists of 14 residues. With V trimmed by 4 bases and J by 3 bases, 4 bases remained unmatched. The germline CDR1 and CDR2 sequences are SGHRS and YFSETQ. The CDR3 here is CASSPDRANQPQHF. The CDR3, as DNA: TGCGCCAGCAGCCCCGACAGGGCCAATCAGCCCCAGCATTTT.

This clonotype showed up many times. The CDR3 protein is CASSLLDGEYGYTF. The CDR3 DNA reads as TGCGCCAGCAGCCTTCTCGACGGGGAGTATGGCTACACCTTC. V gene TRBV5-1 combines with J gene TRBJ1-2; no clear D. The CDR3 runs 14 residues. The germline V gene encodes CDR1 SGHRS and CDR2 YFSETQ. Trimming shortened V by 4 bases and J by 5 bases, and 15 bases separated the two germline ends.

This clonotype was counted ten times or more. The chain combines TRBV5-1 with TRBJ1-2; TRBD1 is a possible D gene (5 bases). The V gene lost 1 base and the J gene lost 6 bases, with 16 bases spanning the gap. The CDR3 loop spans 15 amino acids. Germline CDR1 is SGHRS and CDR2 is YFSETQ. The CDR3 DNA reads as TGCGCCAGCAGCTTGTCCGGGGGGAGTGAGGATGGCTACACCTTC. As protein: CASSLSGGSEDGYTF. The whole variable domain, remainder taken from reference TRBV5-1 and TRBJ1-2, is KAGVTQTPRYLIKTRGQQVTLSCSPISGHRSVSWYQQTPGQGLQFLFEYFSETQRNKGNFPGRFSGRQFSNSRSEMNVSTLELGDSALYLCASSLSGGSEDGYTFGSGTRLTVV.

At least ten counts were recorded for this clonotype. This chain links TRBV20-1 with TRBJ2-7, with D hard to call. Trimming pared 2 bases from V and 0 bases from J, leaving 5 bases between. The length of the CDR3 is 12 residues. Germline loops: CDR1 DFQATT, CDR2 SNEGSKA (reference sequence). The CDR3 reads CSARFASYEQYF. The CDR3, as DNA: TGCAGTGCTAGATTCGCCTCCTACGAGCAGTACTTC.

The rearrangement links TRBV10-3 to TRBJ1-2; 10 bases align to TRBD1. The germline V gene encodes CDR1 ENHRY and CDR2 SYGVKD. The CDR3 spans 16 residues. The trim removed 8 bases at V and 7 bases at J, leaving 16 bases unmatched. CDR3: CAISSTGGYQLSGYTF. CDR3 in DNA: TGTGCCATCTCCTCGACAGGGGGCTACCAGTTATCTGGCTACACCTTC.

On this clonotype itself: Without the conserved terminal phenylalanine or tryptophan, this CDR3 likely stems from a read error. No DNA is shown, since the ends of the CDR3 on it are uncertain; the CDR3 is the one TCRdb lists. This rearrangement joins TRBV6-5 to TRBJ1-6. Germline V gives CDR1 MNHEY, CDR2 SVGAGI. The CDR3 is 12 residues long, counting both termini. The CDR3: CATLPDHSPLNL.

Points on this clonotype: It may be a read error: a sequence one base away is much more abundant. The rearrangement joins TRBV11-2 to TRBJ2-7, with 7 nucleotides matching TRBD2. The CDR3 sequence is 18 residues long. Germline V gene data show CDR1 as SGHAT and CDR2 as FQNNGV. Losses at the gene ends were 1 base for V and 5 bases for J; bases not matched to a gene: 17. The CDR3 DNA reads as TGTGCCAGCAGCTTAGTACGTCGTCGGGGGGAGATCGGGGACGAGCAGTACTTC. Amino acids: CASSLVRRRGEIGDEQYF.

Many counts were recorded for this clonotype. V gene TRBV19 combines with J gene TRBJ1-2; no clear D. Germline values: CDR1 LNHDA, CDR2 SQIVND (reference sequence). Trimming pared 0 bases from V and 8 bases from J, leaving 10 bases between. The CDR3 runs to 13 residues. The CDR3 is CASSIDRQDGYTF. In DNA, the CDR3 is TGTGCCAGTAGTATAGATCGGCAGGACGGCTACACCTTC. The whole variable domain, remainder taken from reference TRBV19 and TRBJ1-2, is DGGITQSPKYLFRKEGQNVTLSCEQNLNHDAMYWYRQDPGQGLRLIYYSQIVNDFQKGDIAEGYSVSREKKESFPLTVTSAQKNPTAFYLCASSIDRQDGYTFGSGTRLTVV.

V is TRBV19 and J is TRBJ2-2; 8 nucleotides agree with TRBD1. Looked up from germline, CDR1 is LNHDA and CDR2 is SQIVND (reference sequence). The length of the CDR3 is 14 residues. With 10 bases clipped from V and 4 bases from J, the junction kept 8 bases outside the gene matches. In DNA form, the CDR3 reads TGTGCCACTTATGGACAGGGTTGCACCGGGGAGCTGTTTTTT. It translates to CATYGQGCTGELFF.